The next 8 T cell receptor beta chains were all read from a single sample in a study of molecular identifiers for immune sequencing clone quantification. TCRdb called the PCR reads again in MiXCR, with one record for every CDR3 protein. This table has under 800,000 distinct CDR3 sequences, roughly 25% appearing once. Sequencing was done on a sample of naive CD8+ T cells from blood, with Jurkat cell RNA spiked in. Subset denoted: FACS-sorted CD8+CD4-CCR7+CD45RA+ naive T cells. The origin of the receptors is a human donor in good health. Some libraries in this study had Jurkat cell RNA spiked in.

This clonotype appeared a few times. The chain is built from TRBV13 and TRBJ1-4, with a weak D call TRBD1 (6 bases). Germline CDR1 PRHDT, CDR2 FYEKMQ (reference sequence). CDR3 size: 15 residues. V was cut by 0 bases and J by 7 bases, with 12 bases left in between. CDR3 amino acids: CASSLGNRVGEKLFF. The CDR3 coding sequence is TGTGCCAGCAGCTTAGGTAACAGGGTGGGTGAAAAACTGTTTTTT.

This chain uses TRBV4-3 with TRBJ2-2; 7 nucleotides match TRBD2. V gave up 0 bases and J gave up 1 base; unmatched junction bases: 5. The CDR3 sequence is 17 residues long. Germline loops: CDR1 LGHNA, CDR2 YSLEER. CDR3 protein: CASSQERGGGNTGELFF. The CDR3 DNA sequence: TGCGCCAGCAGCCAAGAGAGAGGCGGGGGGAACACCGGGGAGCTGTTTTTT.

This clonotype has just a few counts. The chain links TRBV4-3 to TRBJ1-2; 7 bases fit TRBD1. Germline CDR1 LGHNA, CDR2 YSLEER. V shed 2 bases and J 4 bases; nucleotides not matched to a gene: 7. This CDR3 is built from 15 residues. Here the CDR3 DNA reads TGCGCCAGCAGCCAATATACAGGGGCGAGCTATGGCTACACCTTC. It yields the protein CASSQYTGASYGYTF.

On this clonotype: This sequence may be a read error, since a much larger clone differs from it by one base. The DNA of the CDR3 is TGCGCCAGCAGCCAAGATCAATGGGTCAACGGCAATCGGCCCCAGCATTTT. This sequence encodes CASSQDQWVNGNRPQHF. The chain has TRBV4-1 and TRBJ1-5; D not certain. Germline CDR1 and CDR2: MGHRA and YSYEKL. The CDR3 has 17 amino acids.

In regard to this clonotype: At one of its ends the junction is not consistent with the germline gene, which may arise from a read error. V usage is TRBV6-5 and J usage is TRBJ1-1; no reliable D call. The CDR3 has 15 amino acids. Germline V gene lookup returns CDR1 MNHEY and CDR2 SVGAGI. CDR3 sequence: CASSYSGTGNAEAFF. Written as DNA, the CDR3 is TGTGCCAGCAGTTACTCAGGCACCGGGAACGCTGAAGCTTTCTTT.

The chain combines TRBV12-3 or TRBV12-4 with TRBJ2-1; D ambiguous. The CDR3 runs 12 residues. V gave up 0 bases and J gave up 7 bases, with 4 bases separating them. CDR3 nucleotide sequence: TGTGCCAGCAGTTTAGCGAGAAATGAGCAGTTCTTC. It translates to CASSLARNEQFF.

In this sample, this clonotype turned up many times. V and J are TRBV7-9 and TRBJ2-5; D may be TRBD1 (5 bases). V lost 1 base, J lost 2 bases, and 8 bases lay in between. Per germline, CDR1 SEHNR and CDR2 FQNEAQ (reference sequence). This CDR3 region has 14 residues. The CDR3 protein is CASSLGTIQETQYF. CDR3 in DNA: TGTGCCAGCAGCTTAGGGACAATTCAAGAGACCCAGTACTTC.

The V gene is TRBV9, the J gene TRBJ2-3; D possibly corresponds to TRBD1 (5 bases). CDR1 is SGDLS, CDR2 YYNGEE, per germline. V lost 4 bases and J 1 base, leaving 13 bases between the germline ends. The CDR3 has 15 residues. The DNA for the CDR3 is TGTGCCAGCAGCCCCAGGTGGGGCCGCACAGATACGCAGTATTTT. It translates to CASSPRWGRTDTQYF.